This TCR beta chain was profiled in a study of neurological immune-mediated disorders. MiXCR, applied by TCRdb to the 5' RACE reads, yields one record per CDR3 protein. The repertoire includes 55,000 to 70,000 distinct CDR3 sequences, about 10% of them detected once, and about 2% sits in the top ten. V was cut by 3 bases and J by 1 base, with 9 bases left in between. Germline V gene sequence: CDR1 LNHDA, CDR2 SQIVND (reference sequence). This CDR3 has 15 amino acids. Sequencing was carried out using PBMCs. The TCR was taken from a man between 60 and 70 years old in good health. The chain joins TRBV19 to TRBJ2-2; a possible D gene is TRBD1 (5 bases). CDR3 sequence (DNA): TGTGCCAGTAGTATCCGTGGACAGAACACCGGGGAGCTGTTTTTT. Translated: CASSIRGQNTGELFF.